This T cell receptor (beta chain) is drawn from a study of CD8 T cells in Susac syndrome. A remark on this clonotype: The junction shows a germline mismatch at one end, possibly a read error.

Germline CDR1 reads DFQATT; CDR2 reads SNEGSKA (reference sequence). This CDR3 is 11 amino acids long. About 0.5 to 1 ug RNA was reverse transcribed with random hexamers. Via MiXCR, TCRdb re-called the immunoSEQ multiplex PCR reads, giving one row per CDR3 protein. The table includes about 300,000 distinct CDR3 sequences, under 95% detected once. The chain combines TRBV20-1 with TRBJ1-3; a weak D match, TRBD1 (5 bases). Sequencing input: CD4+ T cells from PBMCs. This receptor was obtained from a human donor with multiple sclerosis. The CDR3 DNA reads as TGCAGCCCCAGGGTGGGAAGCACCATATATTTT. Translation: CSPRVGSTIYF.